This entry lists 26 T cell receptor beta chains sequenced from one sample in a study of T-cell reconstitution after alpha-beta-depleted transplantation in children (dated by TCRdb to 2016 to 2017). The protocol used for the library was PCR. The instrument was an Illumina HiSeq 2500. TCR library preparation used molecular barcoding, with unique molecular identifiers applied to normalize quantification of the TCRbeta repertoire. TCRdb reprocessed the public reads (quality trimming at Q25 with fastp, clone calling with MiXCR) and kept in-frame beta chains. All rows with the same CDR3 protein become a single entry with the most common DNA and genes. The sample profile shows about 400,000 distinct CDR3 sequences; roughly 17% of them were found once. The ten top clones hold around 28% of the sample. The treatment or condition label, as the study defines it: allogeneic hematopoietic cell transplantation with graft depleted of TCRalphabeta T cells and CD19 B cells.

The sequencing here drew on PBMCs, mostly from graft donor cells, taken 360 days after TCRalphabeta/CD19-depleted stem cell transplant. The receptors were gathered from a boy in the first two years of life who had a stem cell transplant for Wiskott-Aldrich syndrome, so the T cells may come from the graft donor.

The rearrangement joins TRBV30 to TRBJ2-5; D perhaps matches TRBD1 (6 bases). Germline assignment: CDR1 GTSNPN and CDR2 SVGIG (reference sequence). Trimming left V 5 bases short and J 2 bases short, with 9 bases between. The CDR3 runs to 12 residues. CDR3 nucleotides: TGTGCCTGGGGACAGTTTCAAGAGACCCAGTACTTC. It encodes CAWGQFQETQYF.

This clonotype was picked up many times. This chain joins TRBV28 and TRBJ2-2, with D maybe TRBD2 (6 bases). Germline V CDR1 and CDR2: MDHEN, SYDVKM. CDR3 length equals 15 residues. The V gene lost 3 bases and the J gene lost 4 bases, with 12 bases spanning the gap. The CDR3 nucleotides read TGTGCCAGCAGTTTCTGGCAGGGAGGCACCGGGGAGCTGTTTTTT. This encodes CASSFWQGGTGELFF.

This clonotype turned up a few times. The chain couples TRBV29-1 to TRBJ2-5, with no clear D. CDR1 SQVTM and CDR2 ANQGSEA come from the germline V gene. Trimming removed 4 bases from V and 9 bases from J, with 21 bases in between. CDR3 length: 14 residues. CDR3 sequence (DNA): TGCAGCGTTGGATCGGTCCGCCTTAGAAGAGCCCAGTACTTC. Its protein product is CSVGSVRLRRAQYF.

This rearrangement joins TRBV11-2 to TRBJ2-1, with TRBD2 identical over 12 bases. This CDR3 has 14 residues. Germline V gene data show CDR1 as SGHAT and CDR2 as FQNNGV. Unmatched junction bases numbered 8, after V lost 7 bases and J lost 10 bases. CDR3 DNA sequence: TGTGCCAGCAACGGGCTAGCGGGAGGGGGAGAGCAGTTCTTC. Protein: CASNGLAGGGEQFF.

The chain has TRBV11-2 and TRBJ2-7, with TRBD2 matching 14 bases. With V trimmed by 2 bases and J by 2 bases, 8 bases remained unmatched. The germline gives CDR1 SGHAT, CDR2 FQNNGV. There are 18 residues in the CDR3. In nucleotides, the CDR3 is TGTGCCAGCAGCTTACTGACTAGCGGGGGGGCGGGCCCCTACGAGCAGTACTTC. Amino acid sequence: CASSLLTSGGAGPYEQYF.

This clonotype was observed a few times. This sequence joins TRBV12-3 or TRBV12-4 and TRBJ2-2, with TRBD1 identical over 8 bases. The CDR3 covers 15 residues. V shed 5 bases, J shed 5 bases, and the junction held 7 bases outside the gene matches. The CDR3 reads CASSKRQGRTGELFF. CDR3 coding DNA: TGTGCCAGCAGTAAAAGACAGGGGCGAACCGGGGAGCTGTTTTTT.

This clonotype was seen a handful of times. The chain is built from TRBV6-2 or TRBV6-3 and TRBJ1-5; D ambiguous. V was trimmed by 6 bases and J by 0 bases, leaving 12 bases between them. There are 15 residues in the CDR3. The germline gives CDR1 MNHEY, CDR2 SVGEGT. The CDR3 DNA sequence: TGTGCCAGCAGAATCCCGGGTTATAGCAATCAGCCCCAGCATTTT. Translating it yields CASRIPGYSNQPQHF.

The chain recombines TRBV24-1 with TRBJ2-7; TRBD2 matches at 8 bases. With 4 bases clipped from V and 9 bases from J, the junction kept 13 bases outside the gene matches. Germline V lookup: CDR1 KGHDR, CDR2 SFDVKD. This CDR3 has 15 residues. The DNA of the CDR3 is TGTGCCACCAGTGACACTAGCGGACCCTCGGAAGGGCAGTACTTC. Translation gives CATSDTSGPSEGQYF.

The V call is TRBV6-2 or TRBV6-3, the J call TRBJ2-1; the match to TRBD2 covers 11 bases. The CDR3 has 16 residues. The junction had 7 bases not matched to a gene; V was cut back by 2 bases and J by 7 bases. The germline gives CDR1 MNHEY, CDR2 SVGEGT. CDR3 bases: TGTGCCAGCAGTTACCGTAGCGGGGGGGCCAGAAATGAGCAGTTCTTC. This translates into CASSYRSGGARNEQFF.

This clonotype was detected a few times. CDR3 coding DNA: TGTGCCTCAACTCCGGGGGGCTACACCGGGGAGCTGTTTTTT. It encodes CASTPGGYTGELFF. The chain links TRBV10-3 to TRBJ2-2, with D possibly being TRBD2 (7 bases). Trimming shortened V by 11 bases and J by 3 bases, and 16 bases separated the two germline ends. CDR3 length: 14 residues. Looked up from germline, CDR1 is ENHRY and CDR2 is SYGVKD.

This clonotype was counted a few times. This sequence joins TRBV7-2 and TRBJ2-7; 7 positions agree with TRBD1. CDR3 length: 14 amino acids. Germline CDR1 and CDR2: SGHTA and FQGNSA. With 4 bases clipped from V and 0 bases from J, the junction kept 3 bases outside the gene matches. The chain's CDR3 is CASSWDSLSYEQYF. CDR3 in DNA: TGTGCCAGCAGCTGGGACAGCCTCTCCTACGAGCAGTACTTC.

This clonotype was seen only a few times. V usage is TRBV6-2 or TRBV6-3 and J usage is TRBJ2-7, with D possibly matching TRBD2 (6 bases). The CDR3 sequence is 17 residues long. In germline, CDR1 is MNHEY, CDR2 SVGEGT. With 2 bases removed from V and 3 bases from J, the gap between germline ends came to 20 bases. The CDR3 DNA is TGTGCCAGCAGTTACCAGGCGGGGTGGCGGATCGTCTACGAGCAGTACTTC. This encodes CASSYQAGWRIVYEQYF.

V gene TRBV11-2 combines with J gene TRBJ2-5; 12 nucleotides line up with TRBD2. V gave up 7 bases and J gave up 2 bases; unmatched junction bases: 11. Germline values: CDR1 SGHAT, CDR2 FQNNGV. CDR3 size: 17 residues. The CDR3 loop is CASTLFPGLAGQETQYF. The CDR3 region has the DNA TGTGCCAGCACCCTCTTTCCCGGACTAGCGGGGCAAGAGACCCAGTACTTC.

This chain uses TRBV6-2 or TRBV6-3 with TRBJ2-1; D is uncertain. Germline V CDR1 and CDR2: MNHEY, SVGEGT. The CDR3 runs to 11 residues. Trimming took 6 bases from V and 11 from J, leaving 11 bases between them. The DNA of the CDR3 is TGTGCCAGCAGAAGGACCAAAAAGCAGTTCTTC. It is translated as CASRRTKKQFF.

This clonotype was picked up a small number of times. The gene calls are TRBV6-5 and TRBJ2-3; TRBD2 matches at 9 bases. CDR3 length: 15 amino acids. Looked up from germline, CDR1 is MNHEY and CDR2 is SVGAGI. Losses at the gene ends were 1 base for V and 4 bases for J; bases not matched to a gene: 3. The CDR3 protein is CASSYWAGGPDTQYF. The CDR3 region has the DNA TGTGCCAGCAGTTACTGGGCGGGGGGGCCAGATACGCAGTATTTT.

This clonotype turned up a few times. The V call is TRBV5-1, the J call TRBJ1-1; 8 positions agree with TRBD1. Germline loops: CDR1 SGHRS, CDR2 YFSETQ. With 5 bases clipped from V and 1 base from J, the junction kept 13 bases outside the gene matches. CDR3 size: 17 residues. DNA of the CDR3: TGCGCCAGCAGAGTCGGTATCCGGACAGGGTGGAACACTGAAGCTTTCTTT. Protein: CASRVGIRTGWNTEAFF.

This clonotype was recorded a few times. The J gene is TRBJ1-2, the V gene TRBV4-3, with D perhaps TRBD1 (5 bases). Trimming cost V 0 bases and J 4 bases, with 24 bases left between them. The CDR3 has 19 amino acids. Per the germline V gene, CDR1 is LGHNA and CDR2 is YSLEER. CDR3 nucleotide sequence: TGCGCCAGCAGCCAAGATTATGGAGTTTGGAGGGACGCGAGCTATGGCTACACCTTC. This codes for CASSQDYGVWRDASYGYTF.

This clonotype was detected a few times. The chain employs TRBV5-1 and TRBJ2-7, with 9 nucleotides matching TRBD2. Germline values: CDR1 SGHRS, CDR2 YFSETQ. V gave up 0 bases and J gave up 5 bases; unmatched junction bases: 3. The CDR3 is 14 residues long. The CDR3 coding sequence is TGCGCCAGCAGCTTGGAAGCGGGAGGTAACGAGCAGTACTTC. Translating gives CASSLEAGGNEQYF.

This clonotype was counted only a few times. This chain uses TRBV27 with TRBJ1-4, with 9 bases aligning to TRBD1. The CDR3 is made up of 15 amino acids. The germline V gene encodes CDR1 MNHEY and CDR2 SMNVEV (reference sequence). V was clipped by 5 bases and J by 8 bases; unmatched bases: 9. CDR3 sequence (DNA): TGTGCCAGCAGTCCACGGGACAGGGAGTGGGAAAAACTGTTTTTT. This gives the protein CASSPRDREWEKLFF.

The chain links TRBV5-1 to TRBJ2-2, with TRBD2 matching over 13 bases. There are 16 residues in the CDR3. V gave up 4 bases and J gave up 4 bases; unmatched junction bases: 4. CDR1 is SGHRS and CDR2 is YFSETQ in the germline V gene. The CDR3 reads CASSPRTSGGTGELFF. DNA for the CDR3: TGCGCCAGCAGCCCCAGGACTAGCGGGGGCACCGGGGAGCTGTTTTTT.

The rearrangement links TRBV7-9 to TRBJ1-1, with TRBD1 matching 7 bases. The germline CDR1 and CDR2 sequences are SEHNR and FQNEAQ (reference sequence). Germline trimming cut 4 bases from V and 4 bases from J; bases unmatched to any gene: 6. The CDR3 is 14 amino acids. CDR3 DNA: TGTGCCAGCAGCTACAAGGGGGCCCGCACTGAAGCTTTCTTT. Amino acid sequence: CASSYKGARTEAFF. Based on the CDR3 plus reference TRBV7-9 and TRBJ1-1, the full variable domain is DTGVSQNPRHKITKRGQNVTFRCDPISEHNRLYWYRQTLGQGPEFLTYFQNEAQLEKSRLLSDRFSAERPKGSFSTLEIQRTEQGDSAMYLCASSYKGARTEAFFGQGTRLTVV.

This clonotype showed up just a few times. The chain uses TRBV27 and TRBJ2-7; maybe TRBD2 (5 bases). The germline V and J ends were trimmed by 6 bases and 2 bases, with 14 bases remaining between them. Germline CDR1 reads MNHEY; CDR2 reads SMNVEV (reference sequence). This CDR3 comprises 14 residues. CDR3 DNA sequence: TGTGCCAGCAGCCATGTGGACTTTCCCTACGAGCAGTACTTC. Amino acid sequence: CASSHVDFPYEQYF.

For the CDR3, the DNA is TGTGCCAGCAGCTCTGACAGGGGGTTTGGCTATGGCTACACCTTC. Its protein product is CASSSDRGFGYGYTF. This chain connects TRBV5-6 to TRBJ1-2; TRBD1 agrees at 9 bases. V lost 3 bases and J lost 4; bases outside the gene matches: 7. The germline V gene encodes CDR1 SGHDT and CDR2 YYEEEE. The CDR3 has 15 amino acids.

The V gene is TRBV15, the J gene TRBJ2-7, with D possibly matching TRBD1 (6 bases). CDR3 length: 15 amino acids. Germline values: CDR1 LNHNV, CDR2 YYDKDF (reference sequence). V lost 8 bases, J lost 3 bases, and 20 bases lay in between. CDR3 in amino acids: CATADSPGAFYEQYF. The CDR3 DNA sequence: TGTGCCACCGCCGACAGCCCAGGGGCCTTCTACGAGCAGTACTTC.

This clonotype was detected only once. The rearrangement joins TRBV7-2 to TRBJ2-7, with a weak D call TRBD1 (5 bases). This CDR3 spans 13 amino acids. Trimming removed 5 bases at V and 6 bases at J, with 14 bases between. The germline V gene encodes CDR1 SGHTA and CDR2 FQGNSA. The CDR3 here is CASSRRTSGEQYF. For the CDR3, the DNA is TGTGCCAGCAGCCGAAGGACATCCGGCGAGCAGTACTTC.

This clonotype was detected many times. Relative to the germline gene, one junction end is altered; a read error may explain this. This chain joins TRBV5-1 and TRBJ1-1; D may be TRBD1 (6 bases). The CDR3 totals 14 residues. The germline gives CDR1 SGHRS, CDR2 YFSETQ. The CDR3 reads CASSLGGANTEAFF. As DNA, the CDR3 is TGTGCCAGCAGTCTGGGGGGGGCGAACACTGAAGCTTTCTTT.